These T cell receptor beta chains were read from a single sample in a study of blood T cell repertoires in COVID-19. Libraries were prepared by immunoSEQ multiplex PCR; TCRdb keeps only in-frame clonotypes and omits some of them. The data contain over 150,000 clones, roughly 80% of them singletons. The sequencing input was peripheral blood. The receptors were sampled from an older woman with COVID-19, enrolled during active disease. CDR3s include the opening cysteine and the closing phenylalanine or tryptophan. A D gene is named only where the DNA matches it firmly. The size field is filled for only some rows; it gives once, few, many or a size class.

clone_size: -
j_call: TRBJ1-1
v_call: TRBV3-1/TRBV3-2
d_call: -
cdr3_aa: CASSQGGGGKAFF
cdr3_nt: TGTGCCAGCAGCCAAGGGGGTGGAGGGAAAGCTTTCTTT

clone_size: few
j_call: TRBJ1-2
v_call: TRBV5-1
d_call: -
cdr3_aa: CASTSLPAANYGYTF
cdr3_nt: TGCGCCAGCACCTCTCTCCCCGCAGCTAACTATGGCTACACCTTC

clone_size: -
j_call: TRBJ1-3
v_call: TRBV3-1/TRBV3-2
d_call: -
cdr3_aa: CASSQESGAPGKTIYF
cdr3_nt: TGTGCCAGCAGCCAAGAATCTGGTGCCCCGGGAAAAACCATATATTTT

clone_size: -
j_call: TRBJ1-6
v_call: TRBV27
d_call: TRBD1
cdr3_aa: CASSLQKIRTGGHSPLHF
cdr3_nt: TGTGCCAGCAGTTTACAAAAAATAAGGACAGGCGGGCATTCACCCCTCCACTTT

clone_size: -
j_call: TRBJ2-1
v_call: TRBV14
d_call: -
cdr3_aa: CASSEGYYNEQFF
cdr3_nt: TGTGCCAGCAGCGAGGGATACTACAATGAGCAGTTCTTC

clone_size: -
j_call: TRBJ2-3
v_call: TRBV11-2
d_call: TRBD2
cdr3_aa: CASSLGDYTDTQYF
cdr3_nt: TGTGCCAGCAGCTTAGGGGACTACACAGATACGCAGTATTTT

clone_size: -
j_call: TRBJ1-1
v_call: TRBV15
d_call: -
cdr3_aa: CATSRDIDMNTEAFF
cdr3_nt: TGTGCCACCAGCAGAGATATAGATATGAACACTGAAGCTTTCTTT

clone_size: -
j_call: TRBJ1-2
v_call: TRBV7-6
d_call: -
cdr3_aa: CASSLSPNYGYTF
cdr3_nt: TGTGCCAGCAGCTTGAGTCCCAACTATGGCTACACCTTC

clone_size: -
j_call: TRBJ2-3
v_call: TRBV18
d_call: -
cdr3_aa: CASSPTRTDTQYF
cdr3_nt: TGTGCCAGCTCTCCTACGCGCACAGATACGCAGTATTTT

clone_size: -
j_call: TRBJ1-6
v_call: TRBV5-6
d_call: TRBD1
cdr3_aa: CASSRDRVTPPLHF
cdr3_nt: TGTGCCAGCAGCCGGGACAGGGTCACGCCACCCCTCCACTTT

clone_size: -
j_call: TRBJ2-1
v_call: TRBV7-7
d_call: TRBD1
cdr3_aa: CASSPTKGAGNEQFF
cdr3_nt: TGTGCTAGCAGCCCGACAAAGGGGGCTGGCAATGAGCAGTTCTTC

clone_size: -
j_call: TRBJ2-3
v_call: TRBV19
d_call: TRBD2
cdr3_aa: CASSLGTSGGVVTDTQYF
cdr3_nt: TGTGCCAGTAGTCTCGGGACTAGCGGGGGGGTTGTTACAGATACGCAGTATTTT

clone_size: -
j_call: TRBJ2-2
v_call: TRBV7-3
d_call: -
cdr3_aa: CASSSRRTANTGELFF
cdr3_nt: TGTGCCAGCAGCTCACGTAGGACAGCGAACACCGGGGAGCTGTTTTTT

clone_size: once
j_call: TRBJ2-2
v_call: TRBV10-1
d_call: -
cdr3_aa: CASSEGRGNTGELFF
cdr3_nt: TGCGCCAGCAGTGAGGGAAGGGGAAACACCGGGGAGCTGTTTTTT

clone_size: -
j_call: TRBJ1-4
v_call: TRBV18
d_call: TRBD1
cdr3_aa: CASSPAGQSKKLFF
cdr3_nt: TGTGCCAGCTCACCAGCGGGACAGTCTAAAAAACTGTTTTTT

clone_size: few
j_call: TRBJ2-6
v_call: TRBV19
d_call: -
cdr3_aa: CASSIDRAGANVLTF
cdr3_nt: TGTGCCAGTAGTATAGACAGGGCTGGGGCCAACGTCCTGACTTTC

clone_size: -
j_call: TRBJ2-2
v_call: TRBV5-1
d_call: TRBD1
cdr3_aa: CASSLDTGAVTGELFF
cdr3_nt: TGCGCCAGCAGCTTGGATACAGGGGCGGTCACCGGGGAGCTGTTTTTT

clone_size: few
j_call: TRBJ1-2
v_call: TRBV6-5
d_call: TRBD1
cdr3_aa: CASHHDRGRGYTF
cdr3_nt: TGTGCCAGCCATCACGACAGGGGGCGCGGCTACACCTTC

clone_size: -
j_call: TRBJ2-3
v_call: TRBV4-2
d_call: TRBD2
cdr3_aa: CASSESSGGTQDTQYF
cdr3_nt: TGTGCCAGCAGCGAATCTAGCGGGGGGACCCAAGATACGCAGTATTTT

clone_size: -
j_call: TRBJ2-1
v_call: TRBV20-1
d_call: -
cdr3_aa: CSARVYNEQFF
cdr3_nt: TGCAGTGCCCGGGTCTACAATGAGCAGTTCTTC

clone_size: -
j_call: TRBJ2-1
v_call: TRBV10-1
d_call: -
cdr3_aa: CASSLIRGNEQFF
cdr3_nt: TGCGCCAGCAGCTTAATCAGGGGCAATGAGCAGTTCTTC

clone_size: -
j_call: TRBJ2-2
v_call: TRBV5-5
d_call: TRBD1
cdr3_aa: CVSSLLAGTGGIGELFF
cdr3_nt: TGTGTCAGCAGCTTGCTTGCCGGGACAGGGGGGATCGGGGAGCTGTTTTTT

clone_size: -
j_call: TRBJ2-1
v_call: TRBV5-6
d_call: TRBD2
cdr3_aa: CASSLVGASGLYNEQFF
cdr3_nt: TGTGCCAGCAGCTTGGTCGGGGCTAGCGGGTTATACAATGAGCAGTTCTTC

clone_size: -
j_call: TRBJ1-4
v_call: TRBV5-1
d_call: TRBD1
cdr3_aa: CASSDTGTGLNEKLFF
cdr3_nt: TGCGCCAGCAGCGATACCGGGACAGGCCTTAATGAAAAACTGTTTTTT

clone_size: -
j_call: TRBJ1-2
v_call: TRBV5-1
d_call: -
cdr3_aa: CASSSRGGGLDYGYTF
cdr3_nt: TGCGCCAGCAGCTCACGCGGCGGGGGGCTGGACTATGGCTACACCTTC

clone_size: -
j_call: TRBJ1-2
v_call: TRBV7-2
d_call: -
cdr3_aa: CASSQFGGSYTF
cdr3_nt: TGTGCCAGCAGCCAATTCGGGGGAAGCTACACCTTC